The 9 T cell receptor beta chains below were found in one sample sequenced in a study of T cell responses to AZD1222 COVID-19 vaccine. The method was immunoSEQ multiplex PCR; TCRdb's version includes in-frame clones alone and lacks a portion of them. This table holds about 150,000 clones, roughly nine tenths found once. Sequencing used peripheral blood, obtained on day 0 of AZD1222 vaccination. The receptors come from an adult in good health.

The CDR3 here is CASSPTGTNKETQYF. The CDR3 bases are TGTGCCAGCAGCCCAACCGGGACTAACAAAGAGACCCAGTACTTC. The chain uses TRBV3-1 (or the pseudogene TRBV3-2) and TRBJ2-5; 7 nucleotides agree with TRBD2. This CDR3 region has 15 residues. Germline trimming cut 4 bases from V and 3 bases from J; bases unmatched to any gene: 8. Germline values: CDR1 LGHDT, CDR2 YNNKEL (reference sequence).

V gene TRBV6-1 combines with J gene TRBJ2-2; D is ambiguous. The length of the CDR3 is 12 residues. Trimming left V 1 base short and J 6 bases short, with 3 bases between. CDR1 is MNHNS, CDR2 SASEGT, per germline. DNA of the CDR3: TGTGCCAGCAGTGAAGTGGCCGGGGAGCTGTTTTTT. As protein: CASSEVAGELFF.

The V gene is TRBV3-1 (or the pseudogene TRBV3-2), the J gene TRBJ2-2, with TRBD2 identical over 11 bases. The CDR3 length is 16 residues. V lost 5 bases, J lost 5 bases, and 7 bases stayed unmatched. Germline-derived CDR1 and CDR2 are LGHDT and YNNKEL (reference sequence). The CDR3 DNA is TGTGCCAGCAGCTGGGCTAGCGGGGGGAATACCGGGGAGCTGTTTTTT. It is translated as CASSWASGGNTGELFF.

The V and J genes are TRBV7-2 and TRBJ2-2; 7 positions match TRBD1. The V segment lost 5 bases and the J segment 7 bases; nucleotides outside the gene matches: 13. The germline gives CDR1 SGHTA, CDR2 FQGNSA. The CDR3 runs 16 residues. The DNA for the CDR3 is TGTGCCAGCAGCCCTACCGGGACAGCAGTGAGCGGGGAGCTGTTTTTT. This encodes CASSPTGTAVSGELFF.

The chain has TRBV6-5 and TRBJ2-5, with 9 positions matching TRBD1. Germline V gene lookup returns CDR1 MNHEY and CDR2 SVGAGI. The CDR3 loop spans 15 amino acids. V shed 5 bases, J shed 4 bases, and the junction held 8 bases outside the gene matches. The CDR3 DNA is TGTGCCAGCAGTACCCGGGACAGGGTCCGAGAGACCCAGTACTTC. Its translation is CASSTRDRVRETQYF.

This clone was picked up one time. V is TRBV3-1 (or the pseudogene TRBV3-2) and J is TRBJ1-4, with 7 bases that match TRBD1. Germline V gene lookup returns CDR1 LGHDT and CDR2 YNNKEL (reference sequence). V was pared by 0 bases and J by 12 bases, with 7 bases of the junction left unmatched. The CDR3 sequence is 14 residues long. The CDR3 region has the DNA TGTGCCAGCAGCCAAGATGTAAGAACAGGGGAACTGTTTTTT. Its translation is CASSQDVRTGELFF.

The CDR3 DNA is TGCGCCAGCAGCCCGGGACAGGGGGCCTCCTACGAGCAGTACTTC. Translated, it gives CASSPGQGASYEQYF. This chain links TRBV5-1 with TRBJ2-7; TRBD1 agrees at 12 bases. CDR3 length: 15 residues. V gave up 4 bases and J gave up 0 bases; unmatched junction bases: 2. The germline gives CDR1 SGHRS, CDR2 YFSETQ.

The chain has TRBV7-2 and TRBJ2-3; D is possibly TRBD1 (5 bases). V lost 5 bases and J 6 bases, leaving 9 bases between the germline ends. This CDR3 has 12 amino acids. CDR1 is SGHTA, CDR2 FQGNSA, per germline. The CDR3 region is CASSLGADTQYF. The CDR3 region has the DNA TGTGCCAGCAGCCTAGGGGCCGATACGCAGTATTTT.

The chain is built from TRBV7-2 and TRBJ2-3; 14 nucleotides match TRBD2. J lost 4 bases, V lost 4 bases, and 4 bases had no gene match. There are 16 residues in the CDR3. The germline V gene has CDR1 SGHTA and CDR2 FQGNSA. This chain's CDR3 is CASSSGLAGVSDTQYF. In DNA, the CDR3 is TGTGCCAGCAGCTCGGGACTAGCGGGGGTATCAGATACGCAGTATTTT.